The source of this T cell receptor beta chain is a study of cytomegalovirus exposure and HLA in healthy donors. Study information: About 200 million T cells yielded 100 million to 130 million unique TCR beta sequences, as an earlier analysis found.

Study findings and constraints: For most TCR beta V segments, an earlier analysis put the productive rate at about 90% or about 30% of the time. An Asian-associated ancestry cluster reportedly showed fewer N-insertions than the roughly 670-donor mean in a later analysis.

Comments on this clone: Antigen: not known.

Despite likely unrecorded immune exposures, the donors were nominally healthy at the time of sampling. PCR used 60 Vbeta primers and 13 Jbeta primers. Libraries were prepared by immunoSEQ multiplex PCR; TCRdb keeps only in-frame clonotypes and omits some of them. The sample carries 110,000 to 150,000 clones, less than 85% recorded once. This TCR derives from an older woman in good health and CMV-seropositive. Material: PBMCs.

The CDR3 coding sequence is TGTGCCAGCAGTGGGGGTCGACAGTCCTCCTACGAGCAGTACTTC. This codes for CASSGGRQSSYEQYF. This sequence joins TRBV6-1 and TRBJ2-7; a possible D gene is TRBD1 (5 bases). This CDR3 region has 15 residues. V was shortened by 4 bases and J by 0 bases, with 13 bases between the two germline ends. The V gene's germline CDR1 is MNHNS and CDR2 SASEGT.